This TCR beta chain was sequenced in a study of T cells in tuberculosis. Background on the study: CD1B tetramers identified T cells specific for mycobacterial lipid GMM. Study-wide results and limits: Low-affinity CD1B-GMM tetramer-binding T cells may have been missed.

After thawing and overnight rest, PBMC were stained with GMM-loaded CD1B tetramer, viability dye and anti-CD3 for sorting. The lipid loaded on the CD1B tetramers was C32 glucose monomycolate from Rhodococcus equi. Each donor contributed some 100,000 sorted tetramer-negative cells. This CDR3 has 15 residues. The V gene end was trimmed by 6 bases and the J gene end by 4 bases; junction bases not matched to a gene: 12. CDR1 SGHRS and CDR2 YFSETQ come from the germline V gene. Sequencing of TCR-alpha and TCR-beta chains was unpaired. TCRdb's copy holds only in-frame clones and misses some; the assay was immunoSEQ multiplex PCR. The data show 80,000 to 90,000 clones, roughly 88% seen once.

This receptor was obtained from an adult woman with latent tuberculosis. This sequence joins TRBV5-1 and TRBJ1-1, with 7 bases lining up with TRBD1. Source material: CD1b-GMM tetramer-negative cells sorted from PBMCs. CDR3 sequence: CASTSPGQLITEAFF. The CDR3 DNA sequence: TGCGCCAGCACAAGCCCGGGACAGCTTATCACTGAAGCTTTCTTT.